Sequencing of this T cell receptor (beta chain) was carried out in a study of cytomegalovirus exposure and HLA in healthy donors. Study-level findings and limits: In vitro, three CMV-associated chains proved specific for CMV antigens.

Remarks on this clone: Its specificity is unknown.

This table comes from immunoSEQ multiplex PCR, and its TCRdb copy is limited to in-frame clones, with some not included. The data show fewer than 120,000 clones, with approximately 90% seen just once and under 1.5% held by the top ten. Material: PBMCs. This receptor was obtained from a woman in her twenties or thirties in good health and CMV-seropositive.

The CDR3, as DNA: TGTGCCTGGGACAGGGGGTTCATGAACCAAAATCAGCCCCAGCATTTT. It yields the protein CAWDRGFMNQNQPQHF. The chain has TRBV30 and TRBJ1-5, with 9 bases fitting TRBD1. The CDR3 consists of 16 residues. V lost 5 bases, J lost 4 bases, and 12 bases stayed unmatched. In germline, CDR1 is GTSNPN, CDR2 SVGIG (reference sequence).